The 14 T cell receptor beta chains reported below all come from one sample, sequenced in a study of T cell responses to AZD1222 COVID-19 vaccine. Produced via immunoSEQ multiplex PCR; TCRdb's table is partial and in-frame only. The profile covers some 150,000 clones, with around 90% appearing a single time and roughly 1.5% taken by the ten largest. This specimen consisted of peripheral blood, obtained 28 days after the second AZD1222 dose. The origin of the receptors is an adult who received the AZD1222 COVID-19 vaccine.

V gene TRBV11-2 combines with J gene TRBJ1-1; a possible D gene is TRBD1 (5 bases). Deletions cut 2 bases from V and 7 bases from J, with 17 bases between. The germline V gene has CDR1 SGHAT and CDR2 FQNNGV. The CDR3 runs to 15 residues. CDR3 sequence reads: CASSLLRGASGEAFF. The CDR3 region has the DNA TGTGCCAGCAGCTTACTTCGCGGGGCGTCGGGTGAAGCTTTCTTT.

The chain employs TRBV14 and TRBJ2-7, with D uncertain. V gave up 1 base and J gave up 7 bases, with 8 bases separating them. CDR3 length: 12 residues. In germline, CDR1 is SGHDN, CDR2 FVKESK. The CDR3 loop is CASSQAFLEQYF. The CDR3 DNA is TGTGCCAGCAGCCAAGCCTTCCTGGAGCAGTACTTC.

The rearrangement links TRBV19 to TRBJ1-1; no clear D gene. The CDR3 covers 15 residues. Trimming took 10 bases from V and 0 from J, leaving 18 bases between them. Germline V gives CDR1 LNHDA, CDR2 SQIVND (reference sequence). The CDR3 region has the DNA TGTGCCACTGAGGATTTCGTCGGGATGAACACTGAAGCTTTCTTT. Translated, it gives CATEDFVGMNTEAFF.

The chain combines TRBV28 with TRBJ1-5; D is uncertain. The V end was cut by 7 bases, the J end by 0 bases, with 16 bases between. The CDR3 consists of 16 residues. The germline V gene encodes CDR1 MDHEN and CDR2 SYDVKM. The CDR3 spells CASTLPQDYSNQPQHF. CDR3 bases: TGTGCCAGCACCCTACCGCAGGATTATAGCAATCAGCCCCAGCATTTT.

The chain recombines TRBV7-6 with TRBJ1-2, with D possibly TRBD1 on 5 matching bases. Trimming left V 0 bases short and J 3 bases short, with 14 bases between. This CDR3 has 16 residues. CDR1 is SGHVS and CDR2 is FNYEAQ in the germline V gene. Here the CDR3 reads CASSLAPGVRDYGYTF. Here the CDR3 DNA reads TGTGCCAGCAGCTTAGCCCCGGGGGTTAGGGACTATGGCTACACCTTC. Complete variable domain (other parts from reference TRBV7-6 and TRBJ1-2): GAGVSQSPRYKVTKRGQDVALRCDPISGHVSLYWYRQALGQGPEFLTYFNYEAQQDKSGLPNDRFSAERPEGSISTLTIQRTEQRDSAMYRCASSLAPGVRDYGYTFGSGTRLTVV.

The CDR3 DNA is TGTGCCAGCTCACCACCGAGGGGACACTACAATCAGCCCCAGCATTTT. The encoded protein is CASSPPRGHYNQPQHF. V and J are TRBV18 and TRBJ1-5; D is possibly TRBD1 (6 bases). Germline V lookup: CDR1 KGHSH, CDR2 LQKENI. This CDR3 is built from 16 residues. Trimming took 0 bases from V and 3 from J, leaving 12 bases between them.

This clone was counted a single time. The chain combines TRBV7-9 with TRBJ2-4, with 11 bases identical to TRBD2. CDR3 length equals 14 residues. With V trimmed by 5 bases and J by 6 bases, 3 bases remained unmatched. The germline CDR1 and CDR2 sequences are SEHNR and FQNEAQ (reference sequence). CDR3 residues: CASSLGLAGNIQYF. The DNA of the CDR3 is TGTGCCAGCAGCCTAGGACTAGCGGGAAACATTCAGTACTTC.

The chain is built from TRBV11-2 and TRBJ1-5; no definite D call. The CDR3 consists of 13 residues. The germline CDR1 and CDR2 sequences are SGHAT and FQNNGV. The V end lost 1 base, the J end lost 5 bases, and 6 bases lay between the germline ends. The CDR3 reads CASSLGLYQPQHF. As DNA, the CDR3 is TGTGCCAGCAGCTTAGGCTTGTATCAGCCCCAGCATTTT.

The chain is built from TRBV12-3 or TRBV12-4 and TRBJ2-7, with a tentative D call TRBD1 (6 bases). This CDR3 spans 13 amino acids. V was trimmed by 6 bases and J by 3 bases, leaving 12 bases between them. The CDR3 is CASSPDSFYEQYF. CDR3 DNA sequence: TGTGCCAGCAGCCCGGACAGTTTCTACGAGCAGTACTTC.

CDR3 coding DNA: TGTGCCAGCAGCCCCCTGCACACAACAAATGAGCAGTTCTTC. Amino acids: CASSPLHTTNEQFF. The J gene is TRBJ2-1, the V gene TRBV7-3; D ambiguous. CDR3 length equals 14 residues. Germline values: CDR1 SGHTA, CDR2 FQGTGA. V lost 5 bases and J 7 bases, leaving 15 bases between the germline ends.

The chain recombines TRBV5-1 with TRBJ1-3, with D maybe TRBD1 (5 bases). Between the trimmed V and J ends, which lost 3 bases and 2 bases, there was a span of 12 bases. The CDR3 has 15 amino acids. Germline loops: CDR1 SGHRS, CDR2 YFSETQ. CDR3 residues: CASSYGRGAGNTIYF. CDR3 DNA: TGCGCCAGCAGCTACGGGCGAGGGGCTGGAAACACCATATATTTT.

The chain employs TRBV7-2 and TRBJ2-7; 9 bases agree with TRBD1. The CDR3 runs 18 residues. The germline V gene encodes CDR1 SGHTA and CDR2 FQGNSA. After removal of 10 bases from V and 1 base from J, the junction contained 20 bases not matched to a gene. CDR3 in amino acids: CATRLDRGPIGGSYEQYF. CDR3 in DNA: TGTGCCACCCGCCTGGACAGGGGCCCCATTGGAGGATCCTACGAGCAGTACTTC.

The chain links TRBV30 to TRBJ1-1; a weak D match, TRBD1 (5 bases). The CDR3 consists of 13 residues. Deletions cut 2 bases from V and 0 bases from J, with 7 bases between. Germline V gene data show CDR1 as GTSNPN and CDR2 as SVGIG (reference sequence). CDR3 loop: CAWSRGMNTEAFF. The CDR3 nucleotides are TGTGCCTGGAGTAGGGGCATGAACACTGAAGCTTTCTTT.

This clone was seen once. This rearrangement joins TRBV7-2 to TRBJ2-5; TRBD2 matches 13 bases. The CDR3 has 16 amino acids. V dropped 0 bases and J dropped 2; count of bases not matched to a gene: 0. Per germline, CDR1 SGHTA and CDR2 FQGNSA. The CDR3 here is CASSLALAGGQETQYF. CDR3 nucleotides: TGTGCCAGCAGCTTAGCACTAGCGGGAGGGCAAGAGACCCAGTACTTC.